These 5 T cell receptor beta chains share one sample of origin, sequenced in a study of CD8 T cells in Susac syndrome (dated by TCRdb to the late 2010s). Libraries came from the immunoSEQ multiplex PCR assay. RNA was extracted using the RNeasy kit, and about 0.45 to 1 microgram was reverse transcribed with random hexamers. TCRdb handled the public reads itself, with Q25 trimming in fastp and clone calling in MiXCR, and kept productive beta chains. Rows are combined by CDR3 protein, so each entry shows the most common genes and DNA. The sample table contains approximately 120,000 distinct CDR3 sequences; only one count was recorded for 90% to 95% of them. Less than 0.25% of the sample belongs to the ten largest clones. Sequenced sample: CD8+ T cells from PBMCs. The receptors shown here come from a human donor with Susac syndrome.

The chain combines TRBV4-1 with TRBJ2-3, with TRBD1 matching over 8 bases. V lost 2 bases to trimming and J lost 6 bases; unmatched junction nucleotides: 10. CDR1 is MGHRA, CDR2 YSYEKL, per germline. This CDR3 has 16 residues. This CDR3 is CASSQNGQGEGDTQYF. The CDR3 DNA follows: TGCGCCAGCAGCCAAAACGGACAGGGCGAAGGGGATACGCAGTATTTT.

Only one count was recorded for this clonotype. The chain uses TRBV7-9 and TRBJ1-2, with 9 bases fitting TRBD1. CDR1 is SEHNR and CDR2 is FQNEAQ in the germline V gene (reference sequence). The CDR3 has 14 residues. V gave up 6 bases and J gave up 4 bases; unmatched junction bases: 6. The CDR3 coding sequence is TGTGCCAGCAGGGGACAGGGCCAGGTCTATGGCTACACCTTC. Translating gives CASRGQGQVYGYTF.

The V gene is TRBV15, the J gene TRBJ2-5, with D perhaps assigned TRBD1 or TRBD2 (6 bases each). Germline CDR1 is LNHNV and CDR2 is YYDKDF (reference sequence). V was pared by 1 base and J by 5 bases, with 8 bases between. This CDR3 spans 13 amino acids. CDR3 bases: TGTGCCACCAGCAGAGGGGGGGCGGAGACCCAGTACTTC. It is translated as CATSRGGAETQYF.

The chain links TRBV20-1 to TRBJ1-2; the D is unclear. The length of the CDR3 is 11 residues. Between the trimmed V and J ends, which lost 1 base and 8 bases, there was a span of 8 bases. Germline values: CDR1 DFQATT, CDR2 SNEGSKA (reference sequence). This chain's CDR3 is CSARGPEGYTF. In nucleotides, the CDR3 is TGCAGTGCTAGAGGGCCGGAAGGCTACACCTTC.

The chain joins TRBV7-9 to TRBJ1-1, with TRBD1 as a possible D gene (6 bases). Germline V gene sequence: CDR1 SEHNR, CDR2 FQNEAQ (reference sequence). The CDR3 contains 13 residues. Deletions cut 5 bases from V and 11 bases from J, with 18 bases between. CDR3 nucleotide sequence: TGTGCCAGCAGCCCAGTCGGGTCAGGGGCTGCTTTCTTT. It is translated as CASSPVGSGAAFF. Variable domain in full (rest from reference TRBV7-9 and TRBJ1-1): DTGVSQNPRHKITKRGQNVTFRCDPISEHNRLYWYRQTLGQGPEFLTYFQNEAQLEKSRLLSDRFSAERPKGSFSTLEIQRTEQGDSAMYLCASSPVGSGAAFFGQGTRLTVV.